A single sample is the source of the 5 T cell receptor beta chains below, sequenced in a study of blood T cell repertoires in COVID-19. Here immunoSEQ multiplex PCR was the method, and the copy in TCRdb shows in-frame clones only, minus some. Of about 130,000 clones listed, roughly 87% are singletons. The source material was PBMCs or T cells enriched from blood (not recorded which). These receptor sequences come from a man younger than 45 who had recovered from COVID-19.

This rearrangement joins TRBV19 to TRBJ2-1; TRBD2 matches 13 bases. V lost 6 bases to trimming and J lost 2 bases; unmatched junction nucleotides: 4. Germline lookup yields CDR1 LNHDA and CDR2 SQIVND (reference sequence). The CDR3 consists of 16 residues. The CDR3 sequence: CASSRGLAGTYNEQFF. CDR3 nucleotides: TGTGCCAGTAGCCGGGGACTAGCGGGGACCTACAATGAGCAGTTCTTC. The complete variable domain, with remaining parts taken from reference TRBV19 and TRBJ2-1, reads DGGITQSPKYLFRKEGQNVTLSCEQNLNHDAMYWYRQDPGQGLRLIYYSQIVNDFQKGDIAEGYSVSREKKESFPLTVTSAQKNPTAFYLCASSRGLAGTYNEQFFGPGTRLTVL.

This chain links TRBV12-3 or TRBV12-4 with TRBJ2-5; maybe TRBD2 (5 bases). There are 13 residues in the CDR3. Deletions cut 5 bases from V and 4 bases from J, with 11 bases between. As DNA, the CDR3 is TGTGCCAGCAGTGCGGGCCAGCGAGAGACCCAGTACTTC. It specifies CASSAGQRETQYF.

This clone was observed a handful of times. The V gene is TRBV5-4, the J gene TRBJ1-6; a weak D match, TRBD1 (6 bases). V lost 2 bases, J lost 10 bases, and 10 bases lay in between. The CDR3 covers 13 residues. Germline V gene data show CDR1 as SGHNT and CDR2 as YYREEE (reference sequence). The CDR3 DNA reads TGTGCCAGCAGCTTCCCAGGGGCCTCACCCCTCCACTTT. Translation gives CASSFPGASPLHF.

The chain joins TRBV7-3 to TRBJ2-5, with 10 bases that match TRBD1. Per germline, CDR1 SGHTA and CDR2 FQGTGA. There are 17 residues in the CDR3. Losses at the gene ends were 8 bases for V and 5 bases for J; bases not matched to a gene: 17. The CDR3: CASPGMTGTGVVETQYF. CDR3 nucleotide sequence: TGTGCCAGCCCCGGGATGACCGGGACAGGGGTAGTGGAGACCCAGTACTTC.

This clone was detected only a few times. J is TRBJ2-7 and V is TRBV10-1; 8 nucleotides agree with TRBD1. The V gene end was trimmed by 3 bases and the J gene end by 2 bases; junction bases not matched to a gene: 9. This CDR3 is built from 16 residues. Germline CDR1 reads WNHNN; CDR2 reads SYGVQD (reference sequence). Here the CDR3 DNA reads TGCGCCAGCAGTGATTCGGGACAGGCGGCACCCTACGAGCAGTACTTC. Translating gives CASSDSGQAAPYEQYF.